This TCR beta chain was sequenced in a study of blood T cell repertoires in COVID-19. Across the whole study: Acute-phase and convalescent COVID-19 samples originated in the United States, Italy and Spain. Sources were T cells, B-cell-depleted T cells, or PBMCs; the material itself was cDNA or gDNA.

Original data processing: Estimates of nucleated cell counts were drawn from the amplification of reference gene primers. Assay used: immunoSEQ multiplex PCR; TCRdb lists only in-frame clones, some missing. D and trimming were read from the DNA, whereas the V and J calls and clone size are those reported in that table. The sample has under 75,000 clones, roughly 73% seen once; the top ten hold about 6%. The table lists this clone with a count of one. CDR3 length: 11 residues. The V end was cut by 3 bases, the J end by 2 bases, with 4 bases between. Germline V gene lookup returns CDR1 DFQATT and CDR2 SNEGSKA (reference sequence).

This TCR was sampled from a woman aged 55-70 years with acute or convalescent COVID-19. The V gene is TRBV20-1, the J gene TRBJ1-2; D not certain. Sequencing used peripheral blood. CDR3 DNA: TGCAGTGCTAGTCAGAACTATGGCTACACCTTC. Translated, it gives CSASQNYGYTF.